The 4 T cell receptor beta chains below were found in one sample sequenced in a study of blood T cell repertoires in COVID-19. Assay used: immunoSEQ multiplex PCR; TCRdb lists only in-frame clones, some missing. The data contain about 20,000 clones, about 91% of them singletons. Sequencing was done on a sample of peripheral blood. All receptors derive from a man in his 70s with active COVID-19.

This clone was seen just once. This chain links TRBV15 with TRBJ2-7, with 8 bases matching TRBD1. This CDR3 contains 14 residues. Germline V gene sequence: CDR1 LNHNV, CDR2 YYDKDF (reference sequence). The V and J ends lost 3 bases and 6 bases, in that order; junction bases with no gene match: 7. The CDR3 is CATSRDRAPIEQYF. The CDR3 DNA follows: TGTGCCACCAGCAGGGACAGGGCTCCTATCGAGCAGTACTTC. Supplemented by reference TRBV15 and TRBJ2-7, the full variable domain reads DAMVIQNPRYQVTQFGKPVTLSCSQTLNHNVMYWYQQKSSQAPKLLFHYYDKDFNNEADTPDNFQSRRPNTSFCFLDIRSPGLGDTAMYLCATSRDRAPIEQYFGPGTRLTVT.

The CDR3 DNA reads as TGTGCCAGTAGTTCTTTCTCGAATTCACCCCTCCACTTT. As protein: CASSSFSNSPLHF. The chain carries TRBV19 and TRBJ1-6, with D unclear. V lost 5 bases and J 7 bases, leaving 9 bases between the germline ends. CDR3 length: 13 residues. Germline V gene sequence: CDR1 LNHDA, CDR2 SQIVND (reference sequence).

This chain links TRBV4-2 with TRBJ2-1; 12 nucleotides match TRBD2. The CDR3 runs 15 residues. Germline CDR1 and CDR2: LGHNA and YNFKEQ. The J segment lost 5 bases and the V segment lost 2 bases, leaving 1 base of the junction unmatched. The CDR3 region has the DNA TGTGCCAGCAGCCAACGGACTAGCGGGGACAATGAGCAGTTCTTC. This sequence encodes CASSQRTSGDNEQFF.

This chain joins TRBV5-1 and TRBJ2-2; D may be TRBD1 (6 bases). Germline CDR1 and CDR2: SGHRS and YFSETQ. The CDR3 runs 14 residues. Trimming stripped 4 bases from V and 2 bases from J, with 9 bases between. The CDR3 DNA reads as TGCGCCAGCAGCCCGACAGGTAACACCGGGGAGCTGTTTTTT. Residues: CASSPTGNTGELFF. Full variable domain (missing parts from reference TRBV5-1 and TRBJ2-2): KAGVTQTPRYLIKTRGQQVTLSCSPISGHRSVSWYQQTPGQGLQFLFEYFSETQRNKGNFPGRFSGRQFSNSRSEMNVSTLELGDSALYLCASSPTGNTGELFFGEGSRLTVL.